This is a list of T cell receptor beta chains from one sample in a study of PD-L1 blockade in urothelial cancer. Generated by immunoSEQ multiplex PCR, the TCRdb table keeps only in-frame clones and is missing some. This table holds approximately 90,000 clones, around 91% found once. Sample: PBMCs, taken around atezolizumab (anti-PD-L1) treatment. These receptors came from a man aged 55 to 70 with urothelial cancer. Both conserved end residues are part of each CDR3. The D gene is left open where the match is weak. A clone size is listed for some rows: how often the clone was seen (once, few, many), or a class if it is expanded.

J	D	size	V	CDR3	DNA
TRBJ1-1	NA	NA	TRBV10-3	CAISEGRASNTEAFF	TGTGCCATCAGTGAAGGCAGGGCTTCGAACACTGAAGCTTTCTTT
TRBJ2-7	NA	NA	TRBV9	CASSSSVSAYEQYF	TGTGCCAGCAGCTCTAGCGTCAGCGCCTACGAGCAGTACTTC
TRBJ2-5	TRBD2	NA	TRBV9	CASSIGTSGGETQYF	TGTGCCAGCAGCATAGGGACTAGCGGGGGGGAGACCCAGTACTTC
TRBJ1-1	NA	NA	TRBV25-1	CASSELSMNTEAFF	TGTGCCAGCAGTGAATTGTCCATGAACACTGAAGCTTTCTTT
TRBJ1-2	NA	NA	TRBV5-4	CASSNRTSYGYTF	TGTGCCAGCAGCAATCGGACAAGCTATGGCTACACCTTC
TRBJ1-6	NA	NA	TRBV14	CASSQSGGGNSPLHF	TGTGCCAGCAGCCAATCCGGGGGGGGTAACTCACCCCTCCACTTT
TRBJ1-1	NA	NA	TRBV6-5	CASSYIQAGTEAFF	TGTGCCAGCAGTTATATCCAGGCCGGCACTGAAGCTTTCTTT
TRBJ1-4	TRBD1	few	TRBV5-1	CASSIGQGDEKLFF	TGCGCCAGCAGCATAGGACAGGGAGATGAAAAACTGTTTTTT
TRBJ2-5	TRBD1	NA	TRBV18	CASEPGQGFQETQYF	TGTGCCAGCGAACCGGGACAGGGGTTTCAAGAGACCCAGTACTTC
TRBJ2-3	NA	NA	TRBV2	CASTPTVGATQYF	TGTGCCAGCACCCCCACGGTGGGAGCTACGCAGTATTTT
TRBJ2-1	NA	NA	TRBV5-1	CASSLAGDHNEQFF	TGCGCCAGCAGCTTGGCAGGGGACCACAATGAGCAGTTCTTC
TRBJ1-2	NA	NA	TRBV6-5	CASSYSPEGVGYTF	TGTGCCAGCAGTTACTCTCCCGAAGGAGTTGGCTACACCTTC
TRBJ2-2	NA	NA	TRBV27	CASRRTIQGRNTGELFF	TGTGCCAGCAGACGTACGATACAGGGTCGGAACACCGGGGAGCTGTTTTTT
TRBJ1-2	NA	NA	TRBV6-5	CASSYGRDYGYTF	TGTGCCAGCAGTTACGGCAGGGACTATGGCTACACCTTC